This T cell receptor beta chain is from a study of T-cell reconstitution after alpha-beta-depleted transplantation in children (dated by TCRdb to the mid-2010s). About the investigation overall: The study quantitatively tracked T-cell immune reconstitution after TCRalphabeta/CD19-depleted allogeneic hematopoietic cell transplantation in children using TCR repertoire profiling.

Library method: PCR. The data were produced on an Illumina HiSeq 2500. Molecular barcoding was employed in the preparation of TCR libraries, with unique molecular identifiers being used to normalize TCRbeta repertoire quantification. TCRdb itself trimmed the public reads at Q25 with fastp, ran MiXCR and retained productive beta chains. Every entry covers one CDR3 protein and lists the most common genes and DNA from its rows. This sample gives roughly 500,000 distinct CDR3 sequences in total; about 31% of them show up just once. The biggest ten clones account for 2.4% of the sample. V is shortened by 3 bases, J by 6 bases, and the region joining them spans 11 bases. The CDR3 holds 13 amino acids from the cysteine to the phenylalanine. Here the CDR3 DNA is all that survives: 39 bases in frame from base 1. Taken from the germline V gene (reference sequence), the CDR1 and CDR2 loops are LNHDA and SQIVND.

In regard to this clonotype: It has no known antigen specificity. No qualities accompany the bases; no much larger clone lies one base away.

The origin of this receptor is a human donor who donated a stem cell graft to a child with aplastic anemia. The chain links TRBV19 with TRBJ1-2, with an unclear D gene assignment. The material was PBMCs from the stem cell graft donor, obtained from the stem cell graft. The CDR3 protein: CASSIVETDGYTF. The DNA sequence is TGTGCCAGTAGTATCGTGGAGACCGATGGCTACACCTTC.